This T cell receptor beta chain was captured by sequencing in a study of shared clonotypes between healthy human individuals. V was trimmed by 0 bases and J by 8 bases, leaving 18 bases between them. Germline assignment: CDR1 SGDLS and CDR2 YYNGEE. This CDR3 is built from 16 residues. Generated by immunoSEQ multiplex PCR, the TCRdb table keeps only in-frame clones and is missing some. Of about 490,000 clones in the sample, 79% were seen once. Sequences were obtained from PBMCs. The TCR comes from a woman aged 40-49 years in good health. Some clones in this sample may be carry-over from other donors' samples. This chain joins TRBV9 and TRBJ2-1, with D uncertain. The CDR3 nucleotides read TGTGCCAGCAGCGTAGCAACCGGGCGAGGTGCTTATGAGCAGTTCTTC. Translation gives CASSVATGRGAYEQFF.